Listed here are 5 T cell receptor beta chains from one sample, sequenced in a study of tissue T cells after allogeneic stem cell transplantation. Stated time point: mouse harvest day 14 after allogeneic transplant. Mouse grafts combined 10^7 T-cell-depleted bone marrow cells with 10^6 splenic CD5+ T cells. Only in-frame clones appear in the TCRdb table, and some are missing; sequencing was by immunoSEQ multiplex PCR. The sample includes some 4,600 clones, 45% of them seen just once. Sequencing input: gut tissue. The receptors stem from a female BALB/c mouse given C57BL/6 T cells with graft-versus-host disease after an allogeneic hematopoietic cell transplant.

This clone turned up a few times. Gene names are mouse gene names. The sequenced fragment ends 1 residue before the CDR3 boundary, so the rest is inferred from the germline J gene. V usage is TRBV20 and J usage is TRBJ2-7; 10 nucleotides agree with TRBD1. V was clipped by 3 bases and J by 1 base; unmatched bases: 3. This CDR3 spans 14 amino acids. Germline assignment: CDR1 GFQATS and CDR2 STVNSAI. CDR3 in amino acids: CGASGTGESYEQYF. The sequenced part of the CDR3 DNA is TGTGGTGCTAGTGGGACAGGGGAATCCTATGAACAGTAC. The complete variable domain, with remaining parts taken from reference TRBV20 and TRBJ2-7, reads GALVYQYPRRTICKSGTSMRMECQAVGFQATSVAWYRQSPQKTFELIALSTVNSAIKYEQNFTQEKFPISHPNLSFSSMTVLNAYLEDRGLYLCGASGTGESYEQYFGPGTRLTVL.

This clone was picked up a small number of times. Mouse gene names apply. The CDR3 end lies 1 residue beyond the end of the read and is filled in from the germline J gene. This rearrangement joins TRBV23 to TRBJ1-4; TRBD1 is the table's D call and was not checked against the DNA. The length of the CDR3 is 15 residues. Germline CDR1 is KGHTA and CDR2 is FQNQQP. The sequenced part of the CDR3 DNA is TGCTCCAGCAGTCTGGACAGCCTTTCCAACGAAAGATTATTT. Translating gives CSSSLDSLSNERLF. In full, the CDR3 is CSSSLDSLSNERLFF.

Regarding this clone: The genes are named according to mouse. Read coverage stops 1 residue before the CDR3 terminus; the germline J gene supplies the remainder. This rearrangement joins TRBV26 to TRBJ2-2; 7 nucleotides line up with TRBD2. This CDR3 has 14 amino acids. J lost 0 bases, V lost 6 bases, and 1 base had no gene match. Germline V gene lookup returns CDR1 KGHPV and CDR2 FQNQEV (reference sequence). This CDR3 is CASSLGANTGQLYF. The CDR3 DNA, read in part, is TGTGCCAGCAGCCTGGGGGCAAACACCGGGCAGCTCTAC.

This clone is classed as medium-sized (0.01 to 0.1%). Here the gene names and germline are mouse. Read sequence stops 1 residue before the CDR3 end, and the germline J gene provides the missing end. This chain connects TRBV1 to TRBJ2-5; TRBD1 matches 7 bases. The CDR3 is 14 amino acids. The J segment lost 7 bases and the V segment lost 2 bases, leaving 6 bases of the junction unmatched. CDR1 and CDR2 from the germline V gene are NSQYPW and LRSPGD (reference sequence). The CDR3 reads CTCSARDSQNTQYF. CDR3 bases read: TGCACCTGCAGTGCAAGGGACAGCCAGAACACCCAGTAC.

This clone was seen a handful of times. Gene names are mouse gene names. The CDR3 extends 1 residue past the end of the read, so its final part is completed from the germline J gene. The V gene is TRBV15, the J gene TRBJ2-7; weak D call: TRBD1 (6 bases). V lost 5 bases and J lost 0, with 8 bases in between. CDR1 is SGHND, CDR2 FRSKSL, per germline. The CDR3 is 13 amino acids. The CDR3 protein is CASSTGFSYEQYF. The sequenced part of the CDR3 DNA is TGTGCCAGCAGTACAGGGTTCTCCTATGAACAGTAC.